The 17 T cell receptor beta chains reported below all come from one sample, sequenced in a study of molecular identifiers for immune sequencing clone quantification. TCRdb ran MiXCR on the PCR reads and lists one entry per CDR3 protein. The table has some 580,000 distinct CDR3 sequences, about 25% seen once. Sequencing was done on a sample of naive CD8+ T cells from blood, with Jurkat cell RNA spiked in. Subset reported: FACS-sorted CD8+CD4-CCR7+CD45RA+ naive T cells. The receptors come from a human donor in good health. Some libraries in this study had Jurkat cell RNA spiked in.

V is TRBV27 and J is TRBJ2-2; tentative D call: TRBD2 (5 bases). CDR3 length equals 17 residues. CDR1 and CDR2 from the germline V gene are MNHEY and SMNVEV (reference sequence). V dropped 7 bases and J dropped 0 bases, with 18 bases sitting between them. The CDR3 DNA reads as TGTGCCAGCACTCCCGCACCGGGGAACGCGAACACCGGGGAGCTGTTTTTT. Encoded protein: CASTPAPGNANTGELFF.

This clonotype was detected many times. One end of the junction fails to match germline, which may point to a read error. The chain recombines TRBV27 with TRBJ2-3; D gene unclear. Germline CDR1 and CDR2: MNHEY and SMNVEV (reference sequence). This CDR3 comprises 12 residues. This chain's CDR3 is CASSLLGDTQYF. In nucleotides, the CDR3 is TGCGCCAGCAGCTTGTTAGGAGATACGCAGTATTTT.

This clonotype was seen repeatedly, ten times or more. The rearrangement uses TRBV27 and TRBJ2-3, with 7 bases fitting TRBD2. CDR1 is MNHEY and CDR2 is SMNVEV in the germline V gene (reference sequence). Losses at the gene ends were 6 bases for V and 3 bases for J; bases not matched to a gene: 6. This CDR3 comprises 14 residues. The CDR3 sequence: CASSMGGSTDTQYF. Written as DNA, the CDR3 is TGTGCCAGCAGCATGGGAGGGAGTACAGATACGCAGTATTTT.

V is TRBV7-8 and J is TRBJ2-7, with TRBD2 matching 12 bases. There are 16 residues in the CDR3. Germline CDR1 and CDR2: SGHVS and FQNEAQ. V was pared by 5 bases and J by 6 bases, with 11 bases of the junction left unmatched. The CDR3 loop is CASSPGLAGPLGEQYF. CDR3 sequence (DNA): TGTGCCAGCAGCCCAGGACTAGCGGGGCCCCTGGGCGAGCAGTACTTC.

There are many counts of this clonotype. V is TRBV7-6 and J is TRBJ1-1; possible D gene TRBD1, 6 bases. V was shortened by 3 bases and J by 10 bases, with 18 bases between the two germline ends. The CDR3 spans 14 residues. Germline CDR1 reads SGHVS; CDR2 reads FNYEAQ. CDR3 protein: CASSLGTSSGGAFF. CDR3 sequence (DNA): TGTGCCAGCAGCTTGGGGACAAGCTCAGGAGGAGCTTTCTTT.

This clonotype was counted once. This could be a read error, since a much larger clone is one nucleotide away. The chain carries TRBV6-2 or TRBV6-3 and TRBJ1-5; D is uncertain. This CDR3 has 17 amino acids. CDR1 is MNHEY, CDR2 SVGEGT, per germline. V lost 2 bases, J lost 0 bases, and 14 bases lay in between. The CDR3 spells CASSYPEAGDSNQPQHF. The DNA of the CDR3 is TGTGCCAGCAGTTACCCCGAGGCAGGCGATAGCAATCAGCCCCAGCATTTT.

This clonotype was observed a handful of times. The chain combines TRBV28 with TRBJ2-1; a possible D gene is TRBD1 (6 bases). This CDR3 has 17 amino acids. The V end was cut by 3 bases, the J end by 0 bases, with 15 bases between. From germline, CDR1 is MDHEN and CDR2 SYDVKM. This CDR3 is CASSFQLQGSSYNEQFF. DNA of the CDR3: TGTGCCAGCAGTTTTCAGTTGCAGGGGAGCTCCTACAATGAGCAGTTCTTC.

A remark on this clonotype: A much larger clone sits a single nucleotide away, making a read error possible. The CDR3 sequence is CTSDPAREYSNQPQHF. In DNA, the CDR3 is TGTACCAGCGACCCGGCGAGAGAATATAGCAATCAGCCCCAGCATTTT. The rearrangement uses TRBV6-2 or TRBV6-3 and TRBJ1-5; D is unclear. The CDR3 is 16 amino acids. The germline CDR1 and CDR2 sequences are MNHEY and SVGEGT.

The chain recombines TRBV6-6 with TRBJ2-5; 15 bases are shared with TRBD2. The CDR3 is 16 residues long. The junction had 5 bases not matched to a gene; V was cut back by 4 bases and J by 5 bases. Germline V gene sequence: CDR1 MNHNY, CDR2 SVGAGI (reference sequence). The CDR3 DNA sequence: TGTGCCAGCAGTTGGACTAGCGGGAGGGCGGCGGAGACCCAGTACTTC. It codes for CASSWTSGRAAETQYF.

The rearrangement joins TRBV7-9 to TRBJ1-1, with D perhaps matching TRBD1 (5 bases). V was pared by 5 bases and J by 0 bases, with 16 bases between. CDR3 length: 16 amino acids. Germline values: CDR1 SEHNR, CDR2 FQNEAQ (reference sequence). The CDR3 sequence: CASSPGGEIMNTEAFF. The CDR3 DNA reads TGTGCCAGCAGCCCCGGAGGGGAGATTATGAACACTGAAGCTTTCTTT.

This clonotype was detected a few times. At one of its ends the junction is not consistent with the germline gene, which may arise from a read error. The rearrangement links TRBV6-2 or TRBV6-3 to TRBJ1-1; D uncertain. Looked up from germline, CDR1 is MNHEY and CDR2 is SVGEGT. The CDR3 is 14 amino acids. The DNA of the CDR3 is TGTGCCAGCAGTGCTCAACCTGCTAACACTGAAGCTTCCTTT. Amino acids: CASSAQPANTEASF.

This clonotype was seen repeatedly, ten times or more. The genes are TRBV12-3 or TRBV12-4 and TRBJ2-5, with 11 bases aligning to TRBD1. Germline trimming cut 5 bases from V and 1 base from J; bases unmatched to any gene: 3. The length of the CDR3 is 15 residues. As DNA, the CDR3 is TGTGCCAGCAGTCCGGGACAGGGGGTCCAAGAGACCCAGTACTTC. It yields the protein CASSPGQGVQETQYF.

Worth noting for this clonotype: This may stem from a read error, because a much larger clone lies one nucleotide away. This chain joins TRBV7-2 and TRBJ2-1; no definite D call. CDR3 length: 13 residues. The V gene's germline CDR1 is SGHTA and CDR2 FQGNSA. Trimming pared 4 bases from V and 3 bases from J, leaving 7 bases between. Here the CDR3 reads CASSSRSYNEQFF. As DNA, the CDR3 is TGTGCCAGCAGCTCGCGGAGCTACAATGAGCAGTTCTTC.

The chain recombines TRBV3-1 with TRBJ2-7, with D maybe TRBD1 (6 bases). Germline lookup yields CDR1 LGHDT and CDR2 YNNKEL (reference sequence). CDR3 length: 14 residues. Between the trimmed V and J ends, which lost 1 base and 2 bases, there was a span of 9 bases. The CDR3 bases are TGTGCCAGCAGCCAAGGGACAGTTGCCTACGAGCAGTACTTC. It is translated as CASSQGTVAYEQYF.

J is TRBJ2-7 and V is TRBV7-9, with D possibly TRBD2 on 5 matching bases. The germline V and J ends were trimmed by 5 bases and 4 bases, with 12 bases remaining between them. Germline values: CDR1 SEHNR, CDR2 FQNEAQ (reference sequence). The CDR3 sequence is 13 residues long. The CDR3 coding sequence is TGTGCCAGCAGCCACCGGGAACTTTACGAGCAGTACGTC. Translating gives CASSHRELYEQYV.

Turning to this clonotype: Germline is not matched at one junction end, which may reflect a read error. The chain carries TRBV27 and TRBJ2-3; 9 nucleotides agree with TRBD2. The CDR3 consists of 16 residues. Germline V gene sequence: CDR1 MNHEY, CDR2 SMNVEV (reference sequence). CDR3 DNA sequence: TGTGCCAGCAGTTTTGGGACGCGGGGGGGCACAGATCCGCAGTATTTT. This codes for CASSFGTRGGTDPQYF.

This clonotype was recorded a few times. The CDR3 DNA reads TGTGCCAGCCGTTCGGGACAGGGACGGTTCGAGCAGTACTTC. Amino acids: CASRSGQGRFEQYF. V and J are TRBV2 and TRBJ2-7; 9 positions match TRBD1. The CDR3 is 14 amino acids. V trimming: 8 bases; J trimming: 6 bases; junction bases outside the gene matches: 11. Germline V gives CDR1 SNHLY, CDR2 FYNNEI.